This TCR beta chain was sequenced in a study of OX40 agonist ivuxolimab in advanced cancers. The germline V gene has CDR1 SGHVS and CDR2 FNYEAQ. Trimming took 4 bases from V and 4 from J; bases not matched to a gene: 10. The CDR3 spans 17 residues. The protocol was immunoSEQ multiplex PCR, while the TCRdb copy is restricted to in-frame clones and leaves out a portion. The sample consists of more than 55,000 clones, more than 75% of them appearing once. The material was CD4+ or CD8+ T cells sorted from blood, obtained in a trial of the OX40 agonist ivuxolimab. The origin of this receptor is an adult with an advanced solid tumor such as melanoma, head and neck, liver or kidney cancer. The chain links TRBV7-6 to TRBJ2-2; 9 bases are a match to TRBD1. The CDR3: CASSSRLGQGLTGELFF. DNA for the CDR3: TGTGCCAGCAGCTCCCGGCTCGGACAGGGGCTCACCGGGGAGCTGTTTTTT.